Here is one TCR beta chain with its context. Its antigen is currently unknown. The V and J ends lost 1 base and 3 bases respectively, with 10 bases between them. CDR1 is LGHDT and CDR2 is YNNKEL in the germline V gene (reference sequence). The CDR3 spans 15 residues. The sample originates from a study of T cell responses to AZD1222 COVID-19 vaccine. Regarding the study as a whole: Only a handful of people who got AZD1222 tested seropositive at baseline. Reports indicate that nearly half of spike-specific TCRs are directed at unmutated variant regions. The donors showed a predominance of white British ancestry and of females, with possible underestimation of clonal diversity. Spike-wide coverage was observed for vaccine-associated CD4 TCRs, with dominant responses at 160-218 and 743-854.

Libraries were prepared by immunoSEQ multiplex PCR; TCRdb keeps only in-frame clonotypes and omits some of them. Among around 100,000 clones listed, around 87% were seen once. This chain links TRBV3-1 (or the pseudogene TRBV3-2) with TRBJ1-5, with a possible D match to TRBD1 (5 bases). The clonotype originates from an adult who received the AZD1222 COVID-19 vaccine. The source material was peripheral blood, sampled 28 days after the second AZD1222 dose. The CDR3 DNA reads TGTGCCAGCAGCCAAGGGGGGATCCCCAATCAGCCCCAGCATTTT. As protein: CASSQGGIPNQPQHF.